The 26 T cell receptor beta chains in this list originate from one sample, sequenced in a study of shared clonotypes between healthy human individuals. Clones were sequenced by immunoSEQ multiplex PCR, and TCRdb holds only the in-frame ones, with some missing. The sample shows approximately 500,000 clones, about 96% of them seen only once. The sequencing input was naive CD4+ T cells sorted from blood. Subset meaning: CD45RA+ positively selected. These receptors originate from a woman between 25 and 40 years old in good health.

The rearrangement uses TRBV10-3 and TRBJ2-7; TRBD2 might be the D (6 bases). Germline loops: CDR1 ENHRY, CDR2 SYGVKD. V lost 6 bases and J lost 7, with 19 bases in between. This CDR3 comprises 14 residues. DNA for the CDR3: TGTGCCATCAGGGCGGGAAATCAATTGGGGGAGCAGTACTTC. As protein: CAIRAGNQLGEQYF.

The chain combines TRBV2 with TRBJ2-3; 15 bases line up with TRBD2. Per germline, CDR1 SNHLY and CDR2 FYNNEI. The J segment lost 4 bases and the V segment lost 7 bases, leaving 15 bases of the junction unmatched. This CDR3 contains 19 residues. CDR3 sequence: CASTRRWTSGRAGSDTQYF. The CDR3 DNA reads TGTGCCAGCACAAGACGGTGGACTAGCGGGAGGGCCGGATCAGATACGCAGTATTTT.

The chain employs TRBV6-6 and TRBJ2-1; D may be TRBD2 (6 bases). The CDR3 length is 16 residues. The V gene lost 0 bases and the J gene lost 6 bases, with 15 bases spanning the gap. Germline V gives CDR1 MNHNY, CDR2 SVGAGI (reference sequence). CDR3 amino acids: CASSYSNAGSSNEQFF. DNA of the CDR3: TGTGCCAGCAGTTACTCTAATGCCGGGAGTTCCAATGAGCAGTTCTTC.

This clone was seen a single time. The chain links TRBV7-3 to TRBJ1-6; D gene unclear. V shed 1 base and J shed 5 bases, with 9 bases lying between them. The CDR3 runs 15 residues. The V gene's germline CDR1 is SGHTA and CDR2 FQGTGA. The CDR3 region is CASSLMGGNNSPLHF. The CDR3 coding sequence is TGTGCCAGCAGCTTAATGGGCGGGAATAATTCACCCCTCCACTTT.

The chain combines TRBV19 with TRBJ1-1; TRBD1 is a possible D gene (5 bases). The CDR3 length is 15 residues. Trimming left V 7 bases short and J 4 bases short, with 19 bases between. Germline V CDR1 and CDR2: LNHDA, SQIVND (reference sequence). The CDR3 region has the DNA TGTGCCAGTACCCCAGGGTCACTCGGGAGCACTGAAGCTTTCTTT. It encodes CASTPGSLGSTEAFF.

The CDR3 DNA is TGTGCCAGCAGGACGACGCGGGGTTTGTACACTGAAGCTTTCTTT. It specifies CASRTTRGLYTEAFF. The gene calls are TRBV27 and TRBJ1-1; D ambiguous. Germline V gene data show CDR1 as MNHEY and CDR2 as SMNVEV (reference sequence). The CDR3 runs 15 residues. V dropped 6 bases and J dropped 3 bases, with 17 bases sitting between them.

The V and J genes are TRBV18 and TRBJ1-1, with unresolved D. The CDR3 has 15 amino acids. Deletions cut 2 bases from V and 3 bases from J, with 13 bases between. Germline V gene sequence: CDR1 KGHSH, CDR2 LQKENI. CDR3 in DNA: TGTGCCAGCTCACCAGGGCCCATATTGGACACTGAAGCTTTCTTT. Translation: CASSPGPILDTEAFF.

V and J are TRBV11-2 and TRBJ2-1, with 9 bases matching TRBD1. Germline V gene data show CDR1 as SGHAT and CDR2 as FQNNGV. CDR3 length: 16 amino acids. The trim removed 3 bases at V and 8 bases at J, leaving 11 bases unmatched. The CDR3 spells CASSFTTGGRVHEQFF. CDR3 DNA sequence: TGTGCCAGCAGCTTTACTACAGGGGGCAGGGTTCATGAGCAGTTCTTC. Variable domain in full (rest from reference TRBV11-2 and TRBJ2-1): EAGVAQSPRYKIIEKRQSVAFWCNPISGHATLYWYQQILGQGPKLLIQFQNNGVVDDSQLPKDRFSAERLKGVDSTLKIQPAKLEDSAVYLCASSFTTGGRVHEQFFGPGTRLTVL.

In this sample, this clone turned up once. The V and J genes are TRBV5-1 and TRBJ2-1; the D gene is possibly TRBD2 (5 bases). V gave up 7 bases and J gave up 5 bases, with 10 bases separating them. The CDR3 contains 12 residues. CDR1 is SGHRS, CDR2 YFSETQ, per germline. CDR3 amino acids: CASSGWDNEQFF. The CDR3 DNA follows: TGCGCCAGCTCGGGGTGGGACAATGAGCAGTTCTTC.

The J gene is TRBJ1-1, the V gene TRBV6-9; 8 bases align to TRBD1. With V trimmed by 5 bases and J by 7 bases, 3 bases remained unmatched. Germline loops: CDR1 MNHGY, CDR2 SVAAGI. This CDR3 has 12 residues. The CDR3 spells CASSRTGGEAFF. CDR3 bases: TGTGCCAGCAGTCGTACAGGGGGTGAAGCTTTCTTT.

The rearrangement joins TRBV6-1 to TRBJ1-5; D unresolved. CDR1 is MNHNS and CDR2 is SASEGT in the germline V gene. The CDR3 runs 13 residues. The ends were cut back, 7 bases at V and 4 bases at J, with 11 bases in the middle. The CDR3 sequence is CASTGGKNQPQHF. The CDR3 DNA reads as TGTGCCAGCACTGGCGGGAAAAATCAGCCCCAGCATTTT.

This rearrangement joins TRBV27 to TRBJ1-2; 11 bases line up with TRBD1. There are 13 residues in the CDR3. Germline trimming cut 2 bases from V and 8 bases from J; bases unmatched to any gene: 1. Germline V gene data show CDR1 as MNHEY and CDR2 as SMNVEV (reference sequence). CDR3 bases: TGTGCCAGCAGTTTAGGGACAGGGGGAGGCTACACCTTC. Its protein product is CASSLGTGGGYTF.

This clone has a single count. The chain joins TRBV27 to TRBJ2-2; TRBD1 or TRBD2 may be the D gene (5 bases each). The V and J ends lost 1 base and 4 bases respectively, with 13 bases between them. The germline V gene has CDR1 MNHEY and CDR2 SMNVEV (reference sequence). The CDR3 runs to 16 residues. As DNA, the CDR3 is TGTGCCAGCAGTTTATATACTAGTAGGGGCACCGGGGAGCTGTTTTTT. It translates to CASSLYTSRGTGELFF.

The gene calls are TRBV5-1 and TRBJ2-2; 12 bases are shared with TRBD2. CDR3 length: 15 residues. The germline V gene encodes CDR1 SGHRS and CDR2 YFSETQ. V trimming: 5 bases; J trimming: 7 bases; junction bases outside the gene matches: 6. CDR3 sequence reads: CASRVTSGSVGELFF. CDR3 nucleotide sequence: TGCGCCAGCAGAGTGACTAGCGGGAGTGTCGGGGAGCTGTTTTTT.

V is TRBV27 and J is TRBJ2-5; maybe TRBD1 (5 bases). This CDR3 is 17 amino acids long. Germline assignment: CDR1 MNHEY and CDR2 SMNVEV (reference sequence). V lost 0 bases and J lost 0, with 14 bases in between. The CDR3 nucleotides are TGTGCCAGCAGTTTATCCAGAGACAGTCTGTACCAAGAGACCCAGTACTTC. This sequence encodes CASSLSRDSLYQETQYF.

The chain combines TRBV2 with TRBJ1-3, with D maybe TRBD1 (6 bases). This CDR3 is 15 amino acids long. V dropped 6 bases and J dropped 5 bases, with 17 bases sitting between them. CDR1 and CDR2 from the germline V gene are SNHLY and FYNNEI. CDR3 residues: CASSSDRTTRNTIYF. The CDR3 bases are TGTGCCAGCAGCTCCGACAGGACCACCAGAAACACCATATATTTT.

This clone was detected once. The CDR3 spells CATTSGTGENEQFF. The CDR3 coding sequence is TGTGCCACAACATCCGGGACAGGGGAGAATGAGCAGTTCTTC. The chain carries TRBV28 and TRBJ2-1; TRBD1 aligns across 10 bases. The junction had 10 bases not matched to a gene; V was cut back by 10 bases and J by 7 bases. CDR3 length: 14 amino acids. Germline CDR1 MDHEN, CDR2 SYDVKM.

This chain joins TRBV10-2 and TRBJ1-2; D may be TRBD1 (5 bases). V shed 8 bases and J shed 5 bases, with 12 bases lying between them. This CDR3 spans 12 amino acids. The V gene's germline CDR1 is WSHSY and CDR2 SAAADI. CDR3 sequence (DNA): TGCGCCAGCCGGGGCGCGGCATATGGCTACACCTTC. It encodes CASRGAAYGYTF.

The genes are TRBV7-9 and TRBJ2-2, with 10 bases matching TRBD1. The CDR3 has 16 residues. Germline lookup yields CDR1 SEHNR and CDR2 FQNEAQ (reference sequence). Trimming cost V 4 bases and J 7 bases; bases outside gene matches: 9. The CDR3 spells CASSSRDRGLSGELFF. The CDR3 DNA follows: TGTGCCAGCAGCTCCCGGGACAGGGGTCTTAGCGGGGAGCTGTTTTTT.

This chain joins TRBV27 and TRBJ2-5; no clear D. The better agreement between TRBJ2-7 and the DNA end casts doubt on the J call. From germline, CDR1 is MNHEY and CDR2 SMNVEV (reference sequence). CDR3 length: 16 amino acids. The DNA for the CDR3 is TGTGCCAGCAGTTTCCTCCCGATGAGACCCGGCGGCGAGCAGTACTTC. Translating it yields CASSFLPMRPGGEQYF.

This chain connects TRBV5-5 to TRBJ1-2, with TRBD1 identical over 8 bases. The CDR3 runs 15 residues. CDR1 and CDR2 (germline): SGHKS, YYEKEE (reference sequence). The J segment lost 6 bases and the V segment lost 4 bases, leaving 11 bases of the junction unmatched. The DNA of the CDR3 is TGTGCCAGCAGCCCAAGGACAGGGCCGGTCCATGGCTACACCTTC. Protein product: CASSPRTGPVHGYTF.

The chain has TRBV5-1 and TRBJ2-6, with 9 bases matching TRBD2. CDR3 length equals 18 residues. Germline lookup yields CDR1 SGHRS and CDR2 YFSETQ. V lost 4 bases, J lost 0 bases, and 8 bases stayed unmatched. This chain's CDR3 is CASSPKIAGDSGANVLTF. CDR3 DNA: TGCGCCAGCAGCCCCAAGATAGCGGGGGACTCTGGGGCCAACGTCCTGACTTTC.

The chain employs TRBV28 and TRBJ1-5, with a tentative D call TRBD1 (5 bases). Germline V CDR1 and CDR2: MDHEN, SYDVKM. Trimming took off 6 bases at V and 5 bases at J, with 17 bases between the two ends. The CDR3 loop spans 15 amino acids. This CDR3 is CASRRGVLTDQPQHF. As DNA, the CDR3 is TGTGCCAGCAGGAGAGGGGTTCTCACCGATCAGCCCCAGCATTTT.

This chain uses TRBV6-1 with TRBJ1-4; D is possibly TRBD1 (5 bases). This CDR3 has 16 amino acids. V was cut by 6 bases and J by 5 bases, with 19 bases left in between. Per germline, CDR1 MNHNS and CDR2 SASEGT. The CDR3 loop reads CASSEPGNRPNEKLFF. The CDR3 nucleotides read TGTGCCAGCAGCGAACCAGGGAATCGCCCCAATGAAAAACTGTTTTTT.

The sample holds a few counts of this clone. The V call is TRBV11-2, the J call TRBJ2-7; TRBD2 might be the D (5 bases). Germline V gene sequence: CDR1 SGHAT, CDR2 FQNNGV. Trimming pared 9 bases from V and 0 bases from J, leaving 15 bases between. The CDR3 contains 14 residues. The CDR3: CASRRGPSSYEQYF. The CDR3 bases are TGTGCCAGTCGACGGGGTCCAAGCTCCTACGAGCAGTACTTC.

This clone was seen just once. An end of the junction does not agree with germline; a read error may underlie this. This chain links TRBV7-8 with TRBJ2-5; perhaps TRBD1 as D (6 bases). Germline V gives CDR1 SGHVS, CDR2 FQNEAQ. The CDR3 has 12 residues. CDR3 sequence reads: CASSLVTGKLDF. The DNA of the CDR3 is TGTGCCAGCAGCTTAGTTACAGGGAAGTTGGACTTC. Complete variable domain (other parts from reference TRBV7-8 and TRBJ2-5): GAGVSQSPRYKVAKRGQDVALRCDPISGHVSLFWYQQALGQGPEFLTYFQNEAQLDKSGLPSDRFFAERPEGSVSTLKIQRTQQEDSAVYLCASSLVTGKLDFGPGTRLLVL.